The rows below give T cell receptor beta chains drawn from one sample of a study of post-analysis software for immune sequencing data. MiXCR, run by TCRdb on the PCR reads, gives a single entry per CDR3 protein. This sample has roughly 870,000 distinct CDR3 sequences, with roughly 50% found just once. The sequenced material came from blood. These receptors originate from a girl between 5 and 17 years old with multiple sclerosis. Both conserved end residues are part of each CDR3. Fields, in order: V gene, clone size, J gene, D gene, CDR3 DNA, CDR3 protein. D genes are given only for firm matches. Rows may omit the clone size; those that give it use once, few, many or a size class.

v_gene: TRBV29-1
abundance: NA
j_gene: TRBJ2-1
d_gene: NA
CDR3nt: TGCAGCGTTGCCCCAGGGTCATACAATGAGCAGTTCTTC
CDR3aa: CSVAPGSYNEQFF

v_gene: TRBV20-1
abundance: NA
j_gene: TRBJ2-7
d_gene: TRBD1
CDR3nt: TGCAGTGCTAGCTCTCGACAGGGATCCTACGAGCAGTACTTC
CDR3aa: CSASSRQGSYEQYF

v_gene: TRBV5-1
abundance: NA
j_gene: TRBJ2-3
d_gene: NA
CDR3nt: TGCGCCAGCAGCTTGGCCGGGAGCGGATGGAGCACAGATACGCAGTATTTT
CDR3aa: CASSLAGSGWSTDTQYF

v_gene: TRBV2
abundance: NA
j_gene: TRBJ2-5
d_gene: NA
CDR3nt: TGTGCCAGCAGTGAAGCGCTTAGGGGGAGCCAAGAGACCCAGTACTTC
CDR3aa: CASSEALRGSQETQYF

v_gene: TRBV6-2/TRBV6-3
abundance: NA
j_gene: TRBJ2-5
d_gene: TRBD2
CDR3nt: TGTGCCAGCAGCTCGACTAGCGGGAGGGTCGGAGAGACCCAGTACTTC
CDR3aa: CASSSTSGRVGETQYF

v_gene: TRBV5-6
abundance: NA
j_gene: TRBJ1-5
d_gene: NA
CDR3nt: TGTGCCAGCAACAAGCTAATCCAGCCCCAGCATTTT
CDR3aa: CASNKLIQPQHF

v_gene: TRBV7-9
abundance: NA
j_gene: TRBJ1-2
d_gene: NA
CDR3nt: TGTGCCAGCAGCTCCAGTCGCGGCTACACCTTC
CDR3aa: CASSSSRGYTF

v_gene: TRBV5-1
abundance: few
j_gene: TRBJ1-1
d_gene: TRBD1
CDR3nt: TGCGCCAGCAGCCCCCGGACAGGGGTTACTGAAGCTTTCTTT
CDR3aa: CASSPRTGVTEAFF

v_gene: TRBV7-9
abundance: NA
j_gene: TRBJ2-7
d_gene: TRBD1
CDR3nt: TGTGCCAGCAGCTCGGACAGGGGTCCACCCTACGAGCAGTACTTC
CDR3aa: CASSSDRGPPYEQYF

v_gene: TRBV20-1
abundance: NA
j_gene: TRBJ2-3
d_gene: NA
CDR3nt: TGCAGTGCTGCTAAACAGGGTAGTAATACGCAGTATTTT
CDR3aa: CSAAKQGSNTQYF

v_gene: TRBV7-9
abundance: few
j_gene: TRBJ2-1
d_gene: TRBD1
CDR3nt: TGTGCCAGCAGCCTCCGGACAGGGATTTATGAGCAGTTCTTC
CDR3aa: CASSLRTGIYEQFF

v_gene: TRBV10-1
abundance: few
j_gene: TRBJ2-5
d_gene: TRBD2
CDR3nt: TGCGCCAGCAGTGAGTCAGCGGGAGTTAACTCCCAAGAGACCCAGTACTTC
CDR3aa: CASSESAGVNSQETQYF

v_gene: TRBV20-1
abundance: NA
j_gene: TRBJ2-3
d_gene: NA
CDR3nt: TGCAGTGCGCCGGGAGACGCGTACACAGGTACGCAGTATTTT
CDR3aa: CSAPGDAYTGTQYF

v_gene: TRBV15
abundance: few
j_gene: TRBJ2-1
d_gene: TRBD1
CDR3nt: TGTGCCACCAGCAGAACCCGGGACAGGGAAGGGTTGGGACAGTTCTTC
CDR3aa: CATSRTRDREGLGQFF

v_gene: TRBV29-1
abundance: NA
j_gene: TRBJ2-7
d_gene: NA
CDR3nt: TGCAGCGTTACACAGCTCGAGGGCCGAAACGAGCAGTACTTC
CDR3aa: CSVTQLEGRNEQYF

v_gene: TRBV7-9
abundance: few
j_gene: TRBJ2-3
d_gene: TRBD2
CDR3nt: TGTGCCAGCAGCCCGACTAGCGGGGTCACAGATACGCAGTATTTT
CDR3aa: CASSPTSGVTDTQYF

v_gene: TRBV20-1
abundance: NA
j_gene: TRBJ2-4
d_gene: NA
CDR3nt: TGCAGTGCTAGAGATTATTTGGGGGAGGCCAAAAACATTCAGTACTTC
CDR3aa: CSARDYLGEAKNIQYF

v_gene: TRBV20-1
abundance: few
j_gene: TRBJ1-2
d_gene: TRBD1
CDR3nt: TGCAGTGCTAGCGGACAGGGGGCGCGGAGCTATGGCTACACCTTC
CDR3aa: CSASGQGARSYGYTF

v_gene: TRBV4-1
abundance: few
j_gene: TRBJ2-7
d_gene: NA
CDR3nt: TGCGCCAGCAGCCAAGATCGGCAAACCCACGAGCAGTACTTC
CDR3aa: CASSQDRQTHEQYF

v_gene: TRBV29-1
abundance: NA
j_gene: TRBJ2-7
d_gene: NA
CDR3nt: TGCAGCGTTCGGACGGATTCCACCTACGAGCAGTACTTC
CDR3aa: CSVRTDSTYEQYF

v_gene: TRBV20-1
abundance: NA
j_gene: TRBJ2-6
d_gene: NA
CDR3nt: TGCAGTGCCATCAAGAATCGGAGGTCTGGGGCCAACGTCCTGACTTTC
CDR3aa: CSAIKNRRSGANVLTF

v_gene: TRBV5-1
abundance: NA
j_gene: TRBJ2-7
d_gene: NA
CDR3nt: TGCGCCAGCAGCTTGGAGGCCGGGCAGGGAATCGCCTACGAGCAGTACTTC
CDR3aa: CASSLEAGQGIAYEQYF

v_gene: TRBV6-4
abundance: few
j_gene: TRBJ2-1
d_gene: NA
CDR3nt: TGTGCCAGCAGTGACGGCTCTACTTTCTACAATGAGCAGTTCTTC
CDR3aa: CASSDGSTFYNEQFF

v_gene: TRBV20-1
abundance: NA
j_gene: TRBJ1-4
d_gene: NA
CDR3nt: TGCAGTGCTAGAGATCCGGCAGGGGCAAATGAAAAACGGTTTTTT
CDR3aa: CSARDPAGANEKRFF

v_gene: TRBV20-1
abundance: few
j_gene: TRBJ2-7
d_gene: TRBD1
CDR3nt: TGCAGTGCGAGTGACAGGGGATACGAGCAGTACTTC
CDR3aa: CSASDRGYEQYF

v_gene: TRBV28
abundance: NA
j_gene: TRBJ2-7
d_gene: NA
CDR3nt: TGTGCCAGCAGAGGCGGGGAGGAAAGCTCCTACGAGCAGTACTTC
CDR3aa: CASRGGEESSYEQYF

v_gene: TRBV10-3
abundance: NA
j_gene: TRBJ2-1
d_gene: NA
CDR3nt: TGTGCCATCAGTGAATCCAGCTCCTACAATGAGCAGTTCTTC
CDR3aa: CAISESSSYNEQFF

v_gene: TRBV29-1
abundance: few
j_gene: TRBJ2-4
d_gene: NA
CDR3nt: TGCAGCGAGGCCGGGGGAAACATTCAGTACTTC
CDR3aa: CSEAGGNIQYF

v_gene: TRBV29-1
abundance: NA
j_gene: TRBJ1-4
d_gene: NA
CDR3nt: TGCAGCGTCAGTCCGGGGGAGGGTGAAAAACTGTTTTTT
CDR3aa: CSVSPGEGEKLFF

v_gene: TRBV7-2
abundance: NA
j_gene: TRBJ1-4
d_gene: NA
CDR3nt: TGTGCCAGCAGCCCTCCCTATCTTTCAGGACCTACCTACGAAAAACTGTTTTTT
CDR3aa: CASSPPYLSGPTYEKLFF

v_gene: TRBV5-4
abundance: once
j_gene: TRBJ2-3
d_gene: TRBD2
CDR3nt: TGTGCCAGCAGCCGGACTAGCGGGGGCCTCACAGATACGCAGTATTTT
CDR3aa: CASSRTSGGLTDTQYF

v_gene: TRBV29-1
abundance: NA
j_gene: TRBJ1-2
d_gene: NA
CDR3nt: TGCAGCGTTGAACAGGCCCGCCATGGCTACACCTTC
CDR3aa: CSVEQARHGYTF

v_gene: TRBV29-1
abundance: NA
j_gene: TRBJ2-5
d_gene: TRBD2
CDR3nt: TGCAACGTTGCGCCTAGCGGGAGATCGTACCAAGAGACCCAGTACTTC
CDR3aa: CNVAPSGRSYQETQYF

v_gene: TRBV2
abundance: NA
j_gene: TRBJ2-1
d_gene: TRBD2
CDR3nt: TGTGCCAGCAGCGTAGCGGGACAATCCTACAATGAGCAGTTCTTC
CDR3aa: CASSVAGQSYNEQFF

v_gene: TRBV5-1
abundance: many
j_gene: TRBJ2-7
d_gene: NA
CDR3nt: TGCGCCAGCAGCGTGGACGGGGTTTACGAGCAGTACTTC
CDR3aa: CASSVDGVYEQYF

v_gene: TRBV24-1
abundance: few
j_gene: TRBJ2-1
d_gene: NA
CDR3nt: TGTGCCACCAGTGGTTCGACTGAGACAGACTACAATGAGCAGTTCTTC
CDR3aa: CATSGSTETDYNEQFF

v_gene: TRBV15
abundance: NA
j_gene: TRBJ2-7
d_gene: TRBD1
CDR3nt: TGTGCCACCAGCATACGGGGACAGGCAGACTACGAGCAGTACTTC
CDR3aa: CATSIRGQADYEQYF

v_gene: TRBV5-5
abundance: NA
j_gene: TRBJ1-1
d_gene: NA
CDR3nt: TGTGCCAGCAGCTTGGAGGAGGGCACTGAAGTTTTCTTT
CDR3aa: CASSLEEGTEVFF

v_gene: TRBV29-1
abundance: NA
j_gene: TRBJ2-3
d_gene: NA
CDR3nt: TGCAGCGCCCACGTGGGTGCAGATACGCAGTATTTT
CDR3aa: CSAHVGADTQYF

v_gene: TRBV7-3
abundance: NA
j_gene: TRBJ1-6
d_gene: NA
CDR3nt: TGTGCCAGCAGCCGGGGCATCAGGGAATCACCCCTCCACTTT
CDR3aa: CASSRGIRESPLHF

v_gene: TRBV7-9
abundance: NA
j_gene: TRBJ2-7
d_gene: NA
CDR3nt: TGTGCCAGCAGCCAAAGGACAGCCTACGAGCAGTACTTC
CDR3aa: CASSQRTAYEQYF

v_gene: TRBV24-1
abundance: NA
j_gene: TRBJ2-3
d_gene: TRBD2
CDR3nt: TGTGCCACCAGTGATCGGACTAGCGCAAGCACAGATACGCAGTATTTT
CDR3aa: CATSDRTSASTDTQYF

v_gene: TRBV4-1
abundance: NA
j_gene: TRBJ1-4
d_gene: TRBD1
CDR3nt: TGCGCCAGCAGCCTCGGACAGGGACGAGAAAAACTGTTTTTT
CDR3aa: CASSLGQGREKLFF

v_gene: TRBV12-3/TRBV12-4
abundance: NA
j_gene: TRBJ2-5
d_gene: TRBD1
CDR3nt: TGTGCCAGCAGTTCAGGCCGCCGGACAGGGGGCACGGAGACCCAGTACTTC
CDR3aa: CASSSGRRTGGTETQYF

v_gene: TRBV29-1
abundance: NA
j_gene: TRBJ2-7
d_gene: TRBD1
CDR3nt: TGCAGCGTGCGGACAGGGGGCAACGAGCAGTACTTC
CDR3aa: CSVRTGGNEQYF

v_gene: TRBV29-1
abundance: NA
j_gene: TRBJ2-3
d_gene: TRBD1
CDR3nt: TGCAGCGTTGGGACAGGCGTTACAGATACGCAGTATTTT
CDR3aa: CSVGTGVTDTQYF

v_gene: TRBV10-3
abundance: few
j_gene: TRBJ2-1
d_gene: NA
CDR3nt: TGTGCCATCACCGGATTAAACAATGAGCAGTTCTTC
CDR3aa: CAITGLNNEQFF

v_gene: TRBV4-1
abundance: NA
j_gene: TRBJ2-3
d_gene: TRBD2
CDR3nt: TGCGCCAGCAGACCCTTCCCTTCTAGCGGGGGCACAGATACGCAGTATTTT
CDR3aa: CASRPFPSSGGTDTQYF

v_gene: TRBV9
abundance: NA
j_gene: TRBJ2-3
d_gene: TRBD2
CDR3nt: TGTGCCAGCAGCGTAGAAGGGACTAGAACAGATACGCAGTATTTT
CDR3aa: CASSVEGTRTDTQYF

v_gene: TRBV7-2
abundance: NA
j_gene: TRBJ1-2
d_gene: TRBD1
CDR3nt: TGTGCCAGCAGCTTAGGTCAGGGACAGGGTCGTGGCTACACCTTC
CDR3aa: CASSLGQGQGRGYTF

v_gene: TRBV5-1
abundance: NA
j_gene: TRBJ1-2
d_gene: NA
CDR3nt: TGCGCCAGCAGCCCGGTACGGCAGGGCGTGGGAGGCTACACCTTC
CDR3aa: CASSPVRQGVGGYTF

v_gene: TRBV29-1
abundance: NA
j_gene: TRBJ2-1
d_gene: NA
CDR3nt: TGCAGCGGGGGACATCCTTACAATGAGCAGTTCTTC
CDR3aa: CSGGHPYNEQFF

v_gene: TRBV6-5
abundance: NA
j_gene: TRBJ1-2
d_gene: TRBD1
CDR3nt: TGTGCCAGCAGCCAGGGACAGGGCTCTGGCTACACCTTC
CDR3aa: CASSQGQGSGYTF

v_gene: TRBV3-1
abundance: NA
j_gene: TRBJ1-5
d_gene: NA
CDR3nt: TGTGCCAGCAGCCAAAAACACTCCAATCAGCCCCAGCATTTT
CDR3aa: CASSQKHSNQPQHF